In this sample, the clone carrying this T cell receptor beta chain turned up a few times. From germline, CDR1 is MDHEN and CDR2 SYDVKM. The CDR3 runs 13 residues. V lost 5 bases to trimming and J lost 2 bases, with 10 bases between them. These data belong to a study of blood T cells in healthy people across ages. A sample-barcoded 5' primer and a J-beta primer mix were used in a second PCR of about 6 to 11 cycles. TCRdb ran MiXCR on the 5' RACE reads and lists one entry per CDR3 protein. The sample carries fewer than 900,000 distinct CDR3 sequences, roughly 44% recorded once. The sample consisted of blood. The chain links TRBV28 to TRBJ2-7, with no clear D. The source is a woman aged 60-70 years in good health. In DNA, the CDR3 is TGTGCCAGCAGTCCAGAGCAGCCCTACGAGCAGTACTTC. The encoded protein is CASSPEQPYEQYF.